The 17 T cell receptor beta chains reported below all come from one sample, sequenced in a study of OX40 agonist ivuxolimab in advanced cancers. Profiling relied on immunoSEQ multiplex PCR, and the TCRdb table lists in-frame clones only, not all of them. The sample lists over 65,000 clones; about four fifths were seen once. This sample comprised CD4+ or CD8+ T cells sorted from blood, obtained in a trial of the OX40 agonist ivuxolimab. Receptors were obtained from an adult with an advanced solid tumor such as melanoma, head and neck, liver or kidney cancer.

CDR3 amino acids: CASSLTSGRSNEQFF. The CDR3 region has the DNA TGTGCCAGCAGCTTAACTAGCGGGAGGTCCAATGAGCAGTTCTTC. The rearrangement links TRBV7-9 to TRBJ2-1; 12 bases are shared with TRBD2. V shed 2 bases, J shed 6 bases, and the junction held 2 bases outside the gene matches. The CDR3 sequence is 15 residues long. Germline V lookup: CDR1 SEHNR, CDR2 FQNEAQ (reference sequence).

The J gene is TRBJ1-5, the V gene TRBV19; D is unclear. The germline V gene encodes CDR1 LNHDA and CDR2 SQIVND (reference sequence). Trimming pared 7 bases from V and 7 bases from J, leaving 17 bases between. The CDR3 is 14 residues long. CDR3 nucleotides: TGTGCCAGTAACCTGAGAGGCCCACGCCAGCCCCAGCATTTT. Translation gives CASNLRGPRQPQHF.

This clone was seen a handful of times. The rearrangement joins TRBV9 to TRBJ1-1; D unresolved. CDR3 length: 13 residues. V was trimmed by 0 bases and J by 0 bases, leaving 3 bases between them. Germline CDR1 SGDLS, CDR2 YYNGEE. CDR3 loop: CASSVGMNTEAFF. The CDR3 region has the DNA TGTGCCAGCAGCGTAGGTATGAACACTGAAGCTTTCTTT.

This chain connects TRBV6-5 to TRBJ1-2; D is unresolved. Looked up from germline, CDR1 is MNHEY and CDR2 is SVGAGI. Trimming pared 0 bases from V and 5 bases from J, leaving 13 bases between. There are 15 residues in the CDR3. The CDR3 DNA is TGTGCCAGCAGTTACTCACTAAGGGCCCTATATGGCTACACCTTC. Its protein product is CASSYSLRALYGYTF.

Of note for this clone: Other nucleotide sequences from this sample produce the same CDR3. V gene TRBV18 combines with J gene TRBJ2-3; D uncertain. CDR3 length: 12 amino acids. The V end lost 2 bases, the J end lost 1 base, and 1 base lay between the germline ends. Germline V gene data show CDR1 as KGHSH and CDR2 as LQKENI. The CDR3 nucleotides read TGTGCCAGCTCACCAGGCACAGATACGCAGTATTTT. Its translation: CASSPGTDTQYF. Together with reference TRBV18 and TRBJ2-3, the CDR3 gives the full variable domain: NAGVMQNPRHLVRRRGQEARLRCSPMKGHSHVYWYRQLPEEGLKFMVYLQKENIIDESGMPKERFSAEFPKEGPSILRIQQVVRGDSAAYFCASSPGTDTQYFGPGTRLTVL.

The DNA of the CDR3 is TGCGCCAGCAGCCCCCAAGCGGGATCGGGGCATGAGCAGTTCTTC. This sequence encodes CASSPQAGSGHEQFF. The chain joins TRBV4-3 to TRBJ2-1, with 7 positions matching TRBD2. Germline trimming cut 4 bases from V and 8 bases from J; bases unmatched to any gene: 11. CDR1 and CDR2 (germline): LGHNA, YSLEER. The CDR3 extends over 15 amino acids.

This clone was counted between two and nine times. The rearrangement joins TRBV28 to TRBJ1-2; D call uncertain. The germline gives CDR1 MDHEN, CDR2 SYDVKM. The V end was cut by 1 base, the J end by 4 bases, with 13 bases between. This CDR3 region has 15 residues. CDR3 nucleotide sequence: TGTGCCAGCAGTTTATACCCCGGAGGGAGCTATGGCTACACCTTC. This codes for CASSLYPGGSYGYTF.

This clone was observed once. The V call is TRBV5-6, the J call TRBJ2-1; unclear D gene. The CDR3 loop spans 13 amino acids. Trimming removed 4 bases from V and 6 bases from J, with 11 bases in between. Germline V gives CDR1 SGHDT, CDR2 YYEEEE. The CDR3 reads CASSPLVRNEQFF. The DNA for the CDR3 is TGTGCCAGCAGCCCGTTAGTACGCAATGAGCAGTTCTTC.

This clone has just a few counts. The chain links TRBV10-1 to TRBJ2-7; the match to TRBD2 covers 7 bases. The V gene's germline CDR1 is WNHNN and CDR2 SYGVQD (reference sequence). This CDR3 region has 12 residues. The trim removed 7 bases at V and 2 bases at J, leaving 2 bases unmatched. The CDR3 spells CASTGLPYEQYF. The CDR3 DNA reads TGCGCCAGCACGGGACTACCCTACGAGCAGTACTTC.

CDR3 residues: CASTYSRQTIQPQHF. CDR3 in DNA: TGTGCCAGCACCTATAGCAGACAGACAATTCAGCCCCAGCATTTT. The chain couples TRBV28 to TRBJ1-5, with D possibly matching TRBD1 (5 bases). Deletions cut 7 bases from V and 6 bases from J, with 19 bases between. Per germline, CDR1 MDHEN and CDR2 SYDVKM. The CDR3 is 15 amino acids. The full variable domain, with the rest looked up from reference TRBV28 and TRBJ1-5, is DVKVTQSSRYLVKRTGEKVFLECVQDMDHENMFWYRQDPGLGLRLIYFSYDVKMKEKGDIPEGYSVSREKKERFSLILESASTNQTSMYLCASTYSRQTIQPQHFGDGTRLSIL.

The CDR3 nucleotides are TGCGCCAGCAGCCGGGACGGGTCCGTCTACGAGCAGTACGTC. Encoded protein: CASSRDGSVYEQYV. V gene TRBV5-1 combines with J gene TRBJ2-7; D is possibly TRBD1 or TRBD2 (5 bases each). CDR3 size: 14 residues. V lost 4 bases, J lost 3 bases, and 14 bases lay in between. Per the germline V gene, CDR1 is SGHRS and CDR2 is YFSETQ.

V usage is TRBV7-6 and J usage is TRBJ1-1; TRBD1 matches at 8 bases. Trimming cost V 4 bases and J 1 base; bases outside gene matches: 2. Germline CDR1 SGHVS, CDR2 FNYEAQ. CDR3 length: 14 residues. CDR3 nucleotide sequence: TGTGCCAGCAGCTGGGGACAGGAGAACACTGAAGCTTTCTTT. Translated, it gives CASSWGQENTEAFF. The full variable domain, its missing parts supplied by reference TRBV7-6 and TRBJ1-1, is GAGVSQSPRYKVTKRGQDVALRCDPISGHVSLYWYRQALGQGPEFLTYFNYEAQQDKSGLPNDRFSAERPEGSISTLTIQRTEQRDSAMYRCASSWGQENTEAFFGQGTRLTVV.

The chain combines TRBV7-8 with TRBJ2-7; D call uncertain. Germline V gene data show CDR1 as SGHVS and CDR2 as FQNEAQ. CDR3 length: 13 amino acids. The V end was cut by 3 bases, the J end by 7 bases, with 13 bases between. The CDR3 sequence is CASSFFDSGEQYV. The CDR3 DNA reads as TGTGCCAGCAGCTTTTTCGATTCTGGGGAGCAGTACGTC.

The V call is TRBV7-9, the J call TRBJ1-1, with D uncertain. V was pared by 7 bases and J by 0 bases, with 9 bases between. The CDR3 totals 13 residues. Germline CDR1 is SEHNR and CDR2 is FQNEAQ (reference sequence). DNA of the CDR3: TGTGCCAGCACCCTGATGTTGAACACTGAAGCTTTCTTT. Residues: CASTLMLNTEAFF.

The chain uses TRBV18 and TRBJ2-7; 8 nucleotides align to TRBD2. Germline V lookup: CDR1 KGHSH, CDR2 LQKENI. The trim removed 3 bases at V and 7 bases at J, leaving 14 bases unmatched. The CDR3 is made up of 16 amino acids. The CDR3 sequence is CASSPLPAGASREQYF. The CDR3 DNA reads TGTGCCAGCTCACCGCTCCCAGCGGGAGCGTCGCGTGAGCAGTACTTC.

The chain joins TRBV28 to TRBJ1-2; D might be TRBD1 (6 bases). CDR1 and CDR2 from the germline V gene are MDHEN and SYDVKM. V lost 4 bases and J 7 bases, leaving 22 bases between the germline ends. The CDR3 loop spans 16 amino acids. CDR3 in amino acids: CASSYSAGGARGGYTF. CDR3 nucleotide sequence: TGTGCCAGCAGTTACTCGGCTGGGGGCGCACGGGGTGGCTACACCTTC.

The rearrangement links TRBV7-6 to TRBJ2-7, with 9 bases lining up with TRBD1. Germline V CDR1 and CDR2: SGHVS, FNYEAQ. This CDR3 has 14 residues. After removal of 4 bases from V and 5 bases from J, the junction contained 6 bases not matched to a gene. The CDR3 DNA reads as TGTGCCAGCAGCTCCCAACAGGGGGCTGACGAGCAGTACTTC. Translated: CASSSQQGADEQYF.